These T cell receptor beta chains were read from a single sample in a study of cytomegalovirus exposure and HLA in healthy donors. This table comes from immunoSEQ multiplex PCR, and its TCRdb copy is limited to in-frame clones, with some not included. The sample shows about 110,000 clones, 74% of them seen only once. The sample taken for sequencing was PBMCs. These receptors all come from a man aged 50 or older in good health and CMV-seropositive. CDR3s include the opening cysteine and the closing phenylalanine or tryptophan. D genes are given only for firm matches. Clone size appears in some rows only: once, few, many, or a class for an expanded clone.

clone_size,d_call,j_call,v_call,cdr3_aa,cdr3_nt
NA,NA,TRBJ2-5,TRBV5-6,CASSKDRRETQYF,TGTGCCAGCAGCAAGGACAGAAGAGAGACCCAGTACTTC
NA,TRBD2,TRBJ2-3,TRBV6-1,CASSAIAGGGTDTQYF,TGTGCCAGCAGTGCAATAGCGGGAGGTGGGACGGATACGCAGTATTTT
NA,TRBD1,TRBJ1-1,TRBV5-1,CASSLYPGQELFTEAFF,TGCGCCAGCAGCTTGTATCCGGGACAGGAGTTGTTCACTGAAGCTTTCTTT
NA,TRBD1,TRBJ2-5,TRBV2,CASSVGTAQETQYF,TGTGCCAGCAGTGTTGGGACAGCGCAAGAGACCCAGTACTTC
few,TRBD2,TRBJ2-3,TRBV7-6,CASSLGLAGAFTDTQYF,TGTGCCAGCAGCTTAGGACTAGCGGGGGCCTTCACAGATACGCAGTATTTT
NA,TRBD1,TRBJ1-1,TRBV7-2,CASSLDTGGENTEAFF,TGTGCCAGCAGCTTAGATACAGGGGGTGAGAACACTGAAGCTTTCTTT
NA,NA,TRBJ2-6,TRBV19,CASSMGGSGANVLTF,TGTGCCAGTAGTATGGGGGGCTCTGGGGCCAACGTCCTGACTTTC
NA,TRBD1,TRBJ2-7,TRBV7-6,CASSPTGQGHYEQYF,TGTGCCAGCAGCCCGACAGGACAGGGGCACTACGAGCAGTACTTC
few,NA,TRBJ1-2,TRBV6-5,CASEMFTGGEIGYTF,TGTGCCAGCGAAATGTTCACGGGGGGTGAGATTGGCTACACCTTC
NA,TRBD1,TRBJ1-2,TRBV9,CASSAIGQGASYGYTF,TGTGCCAGCAGCGCAATCGGACAGGGGGCCTCATATGGCTACACCTTC
NA,NA,TRBJ2-2,TRBV5-5,CASAGQRTNTGELFF,TGTGCCTCCGCGGGGCAGCGAACGAACACCGGGGAGCTGTTTTTT
NA,NA,TRBJ2-1,TRBV12-5,CASGLARYKAEGHNEQFF,TGTGCTAGTGGTTTGGCCCGCTACAAAGCGGAAGGACACAATGAGCAGTTCTTC
NA,TRBD2,TRBJ2-7,TRBV5-1,CASSYGLADGAEQYF,TGCGCCAGCAGCTATGGACTAGCGGACGGGGCCGAGCAGTACTTC
NA,TRBD1,TRBJ1-2,TRBV28,CASSPTGVGYGYTF,TGTGCCAGCAGCCCTACAGGGGTAGGCTATGGCTACACCTTC
NA,NA,TRBJ1-1,TRBV27,CASSSDRGGTEAFF,TGTGCCAGCAGTTCGGACAGAGGGGGCACTGAAGCTTTCTTT
NA,NA,TRBJ1-4,TRBV7-3,CASSSLTGKNEKLFF,TGTGCCAGCAGCTCGTTGACAGGAAAGAATGAAAAACTGTTTTTT
once,NA,TRBJ2-7,TRBV2,CASDGQKTYEQYF,TGTGCCAGCGATGGACAGAAGACCTACGAGCAGTACTTC
few,NA,TRBJ1-5,TRBV19,CASSRSINQPQHF,TGTGCCAGTAGTAGGAGCATAAATCAGCCCCAGCATTTT
NA,NA,TRBJ2-3,TRBV7-3,CASSLLGTDTDTQYF,TGTGCCAGCAGCTTACTCGGGACTGACACAGATACGCAGTATTTT
NA,TRBD1,TRBJ1-2,TRBV19,CASSAAAHRGRRVYTF,TGTGCCAGTAGTGCTGCTGCCCACAGGGGCCGGAGGGTCTACACCTTC
NA,TRBD2,TRBJ2-3,TRBV10-3,CAISGLAGVGDTQYF,TGTGCCATCAGTGGGCTAGCGGGAGTAGGGGATACGCAGTATTTT
NA,NA,TRBJ2-3,TRBV12-5,CASGRGGTDTQYF,TGTGCTAGTGGGCGGGGAGGCACAGATACGCAGTATTTT
NA,TRBD1,TRBJ1-1,TRBV10-3,CAISRDRAMDTEAFF,TGTGCCATCAGTCGGGACAGGGCGATGGACACTGAAGCTTTCTTT
NA,NA,TRBJ2-5,TRBV10-3,CATTGRVGGPDGETQYF,TGTGCCACCACCGGTCGGGTGGGGGGTCCCGACGGAGAGACCCAGTACTTC
NA,NA,TRBJ1-5,TRBV30,CAWSVREFQPQHF,TGTGCCTGGAGTGTACGGGAATTTCAGCCCCAGCATTTT
few,TRBD1,TRBJ2-3,TRBV10-2,CASSEPGTGTDTQYF,TGCGCCAGCAGTGAACCCGGGACAGGGACAGATACGCAGTATTTT
few,NA,TRBJ2-5,TRBV5-1,CASSLGSGETQYF,TGCGCCAGCAGCTTGGGGTCGGGAGAGACCCAGTACTTC
NA,TRBD1,TRBJ1-2,TRBV5-1,CASSFWTGAGNYGYTF,TGCGCCAGCAGCTTCTGGACAGGGGCTGGAAACTATGGCTACACCTTC
NA,TRBD1,TRBJ1-5,TRBV6-5,CASSPSGTGIQPQHF,TGTGCCAGCAGTCCGTCGGGGACAGGAATTCAGCCCCAGCATTTT
once,TRBD1,TRBJ1-1,TRBV5-6,CASSHGQGLMNTEAFF,TGTGCCAGCAGCCACGGACAGGGACTCATGAACACTGAAGCTTTCTTT
NA,TRBD2,TRBJ2-5,TRBV18,CASSPRLAGVETQYF,TGTGCCAGCTCACCACGACTAGCGGGAGTGGAGACCCAGTACTTC
few,TRBD1,TRBJ2-5,TRBV9,CASGRSGGGETQYF,TGTGCCAGCGGCCGATCAGGGGGCGGGGAGACCCAGTACTTC
NA,NA,TRBJ1-6,TRBV6-4,CASRRDIQRGKYNSPLHF,TGTGCCAGCAGGAGGGACATACAAAGGGGCAAGTATAATTCACCCCTCCACTTT
NA,TRBD1,TRBJ2-7,TRBV5-1,CASSLGDRVREQYF,TGCGCCAGCAGCTTGGGGGACAGGGTACGCGAGCAGTACTTC
few,TRBD1,TRBJ1-1,TRBV19,CASSKGTGAGGTEAFF,TGTGCCAGTTCAAAAGGGACAGGTGCTGGAGGGACTGAAGCTTTCTTT
NA,NA,TRBJ1-2,TRBV9,CASSAAHRVSNYGYTF,TGTGCCAGCAGCGCGGCTCACAGGGTCTCTAACTATGGCTACACCTTC
medium-sized,NA,TRBJ2-3,TRBV4-1,CASSQTSTDTQYF,TGCGCCAGCAGCCAAACTAGCACAGATACGCAGTATTTT
few,TRBD1,TRBJ2-1,TRBV7-3,CASTWDRGQNGLVF,TGTGCCAGCACCTGGGACAGGGGGCAGAATGGGCTGGTCTTC
few,TRBD1,TRBJ1-3,TRBV28,CASRAWTGDGGNTIYF,TGTGCCAGCAGGGCATGGACAGGGGACGGTGGAAACACCATATATTTT
NA,TRBD2,TRBJ2-1,TRBV5-6,CASSLSGTTYNEQFF,TGTGCCAGCAGCTTATCCGGGACTACCTACAATGAGCAGTTCTTC
NA,NA,TRBJ2-7,TRBV6-6,CASSYSAGLSSYEQYF,TGTGCCAGCAGTTACTCGGCAGGCCTGAGCTCCTACGAGCAGTACTTC
few,NA,TRBJ2-2,TRBV5-1,CASSFRNTGELFF,TGCGCCAGCAGCTTCAGGAACACCGGGGAGCTGTTTTTT
NA,NA,TRBJ1-2,TRBV28,CASSVLGTHYGYTF,TGTGCCAGCAGTGTCTTGGGCACCCACTATGGCTACACCTTC
NA,TRBD2,TRBJ2-7,TRBV29-1,CSVESPSGYEQYF,TGCAGCGTTGAAAGCCCTAGCGGTTACGAGCAGTACTTC
once,TRBD1,TRBJ1-2,TRBV19,CASSPRHRGEGYTF,TGTGCCAGTAGTCCGCGTCACAGGGGGGAAGGCTACACCTTC
NA,TRBD1,TRBJ1-1,TRBV7-2,CASSLSYRGTEAFF,TGTGCCAGCAGCTTATCTTACAGGGGAACTGAAGCTTTCTTT
once,NA,TRBJ1-2,TRBV14,CASSQVAGAAYGYTF,TGTGCCAGCAGCCAAGTGGCAGGGGCCGCCTATGGCTACACCTTC
NA,TRBD1,TRBJ1-2,TRBV2,CASSTQGAEDGYTF,TGTGCCAGCAGTACACAGGGGGCTGAAGATGGCTACACCTTC
NA,TRBD2,TRBJ2-7,TRBV5-1,CASSFTSGRPEQYF,TGCGCCAGCAGCTTTACTAGCGGGAGGCCCGAGCAGTACTTC
NA,NA,TRBJ1-3,TRBV6-1,CASRQGLASGNTIYF,TGTGCCAGCAGGCAGGGACTTGCCTCTGGAAACACCATATATTTT
NA,NA,TRBJ2-2,TRBV27,CASSPWTELTGELFF,TGTGCCAGCAGTCCCTGGACAGAGCTTACCGGGGAGCTGTTTTTT